This T cell receptor (beta chain) is from a study of OX40 agonist ivuxolimab in advanced cancers. Study observations and caveats: Partly responding patients at 0.1-3.0 mg/kg showed some of the smallest clonal expansion. Averaging showed that CD8+ T cells had more expanded clones than CD4+ did.

A word on this clone: Its antigen is not known.

This table comes from immunoSEQ multiplex PCR, and its TCRdb copy is limited to in-frame clones, with some not included. Of tens of thousands of clones in the sample, around four fifths were seen once. Germline V gene lookup returns CDR1 MNHEY and CDR2 SMNVEV (reference sequence). The V and J ends lost 6 bases and 3 bases respectively, with 24 bases between them. The CDR3 consists of 17 residues. The source is an adult with an advanced solid tumor such as melanoma, head and neck, liver or kidney cancer. The input for sequencing was CD4+ or CD8+ T cells sorted from blood, taken in a trial of the OX40 agonist ivuxolimab. V gene TRBV27 combines with J gene TRBJ2-7; a weak D match, TRBD2 (5 bases). The CDR3 sequence is CASSPIGRYGRNYEQYF. Here the CDR3 DNA reads TGTGCCAGCAGCCCGATTGGGAGATATGGCCGGAACTACGAGCAGTACTTC.